Listed here are 13 T cell receptor beta chains from one sample, sequenced in a study of tumor-infiltrating lymphocytes in primary liver carcinoma. Unsorted bulk tissue (roughly 17-34 mg) underwent RNA and DNA co-extraction. From around 0.5 ug total RNA, TCR beta cDNA was generated with a primer in the constant region. ARM-PCR was slightly modified, and three nested multiplex PCR rounds with it gave rise to the TCR beta libraries. Investigators reported that the first two PCR rounds, at approximately 11 cycles each, used TRBV1-TRBV30 forward primers with a C-beta reverse primer. TCRdb processed the multiplex PCR reads anew with MiXCR; each CDR3 protein has one entry. This repertoire shows tens of thousands of distinct CDR3 sequences, 60% to 85% found once; its top ten account for about two fifths. Material for sequencing was liver tumor tissue from sampling region 4. The subset here: tumor region T4, right-lateral pole. These receptors were taken from a woman aged 30 to 39 with primary liver carcinoma and hepatitis B virus infection.

Points on this clonotype: An end of the junction does not agree with germline; a read error may underlie this. The chain combines TRBV18 with TRBJ1-1, with 10 nucleotides matching TRBD1. CDR1 is KGHSH and CDR2 is LQKENI in the germline V gene. The CDR3 is made up of 15 amino acids. In nucleotides, the CDR3 is TGTGCCAGCTCCCTGCGGATGGACAGGGGGACTGAAGCTCTCTTT. Protein sequence: CASSLRMDRGTEALF.

The chain uses TRBV12-3 or TRBV12-4 and TRBJ2-3; possible D gene TRBD2, 6 bases. This CDR3 comprises 14 residues. V shed 2 bases and J shed 10 bases, with 16 bases lying between them. The CDR3 here is CASSLRREGSAQYF. DNA for the CDR3: TGTGCCAGCAGTTTAAGGAGGGAAGGCTCTGCGCAGTATTTT.

Comment on this clonotype: One end of the junction varies from germline; a read error may be responsible. The rearrangement joins TRBV9 to TRBJ2-6; tentatively, D is TRBD1 (5 bases). Looked up from germline, CDR1 is SGDLS and CDR2 is YYNGEE. The CDR3 is 14 amino acids. The CDR3 coding sequence is TGTGGCAGCAGCGTCTTGAATGGGGCCAACTTCCTGACTTTC. This sequence encodes CGSSVLNGANFLTF.

The gene calls are TRBV6-2 or TRBV6-3 and TRBJ2-7; no reliable D call. From germline, CDR1 is MNHEY and CDR2 SVGEGT. Trimming cost V 2 bases and J 13 bases, with 21 bases left between them. The CDR3 has 14 amino acids. DNA of the CDR3: TGTGCCAGCAGTTACGGGATGGTCTCCTACGAGCGATACTTC. This encodes CASSYGMVSYERYF.

Worth noting for this clonotype: The DNA is left out, because the CDR3 cannot be placed on it with certainty; the CDR3 is given as TCRdb lists it. The chain couples TRBV11-1 to TRBJ2-7. The CDR3 sequence runs 13 residues, both termini included. Germline V gene data show CDR1 as SGHAT and CDR2 as FQDESV (reference sequence). CDR3 sequence reads: CANSLGYLCEQYF.

This clonotype was seen only once. The chain has TRBV11-2 and TRBJ1-1; D is undetermined. This CDR3 has 10 amino acids. Germline V lookup: CDR1 SGHAT, CDR2 FQNNGV. V was pared by 8 bases and J by 10 bases, with 11 bases between. The CDR3 DNA sequence: TGTGCCAGCCACCCGATTACAGCTTTCTTT. It is translated as CASHPITAFF.

This clonotype was observed a few times. The V and J genes are TRBV4-2 and TRBJ2-7; no clear D. The CDR3 totals 13 residues. Trimming left V 2 bases short and J 4 bases short, with 9 bases between. Germline V lookup: CDR1 LGHNA, CDR2 YNFKEQ. The CDR3 nucleotides read TGTGCCAGCAGCCAACTCAGTCGTTACGAGCAGTACTTC. This encodes CASSQLSRYEQYF.

In its sample, this clonotype was seen many times. This chain links TRBV10-3 with TRBJ2-1; tentative D call: TRBD2 (6 bases). The germline V gene encodes CDR1 ENHRY and CDR2 SYGVKD. Trimming stripped 4 bases from V and 5 bases from J, with 18 bases between. This CDR3 is built from 16 residues. CDR3 sequence (DNA): TGTGCCATCAGTGCTTCGATGGCGGGAAGAAACAATGAGCAGTTCTTC. This translates into CAISASMAGRNNEQFF.

The chain uses TRBV12-3 or TRBV12-4 and TRBJ1-4; TRBD1 might be the D (5 bases). The CDR3 is 12 amino acids. V was cut by 8 bases and J by 10 bases, with 14 bases left in between. The CDR3 spells CASGLRGGKLFF. For the CDR3, the DNA is TGTGCCAGCGGCCTACGTGGGGGAAAACTGTTTTTT.

This clonotype appeared once. The junction departs from germline at one end; a sequencing error may be responsible. The chain recombines TRBV4-3 with TRBJ2-1; TRBD2 matches 8 bases. Germline V lookup: CDR1 LGHNA, CDR2 YSLEER. CDR3 length: 16 residues. For the CDR3, the DNA is TGCGCCAGCAGTCAAGGTGCGGGAGGCTCCTACAATGAGCAGTTCTTC. Protein sequence: CASSQGAGGSYNEQFF.

This clonotype is categorized as medium-sized. The chain joins TRBV30 to TRBJ1-1; 7 nucleotides match TRBD1. The CDR3 spans 13 residues. The germline CDR1 and CDR2 sequences are GTSNPN and SVGIG (reference sequence). The V segment lost 4 bases and the J segment 6 bases; nucleotides outside the gene matches: 8. Written as DNA, the CDR3 is TGTGCCTGGAACTCCCAAGGGGGCCCTGAAGCTTTCTTT. Encoded protein: CAWNSQGGPEAFF.

About this clonotype: At one of its ends the junction is not consistent with the germline gene, which may arise from a read error. This rearrangement joins TRBV5-1 to TRBJ2-2, with D perhaps matching TRBD1 (6 bases). CDR1 is SGHRS and CDR2 is YFSETQ in the germline V gene. The CDR3 sequence is 17 residues long. CDR3: CVSSLGHRDKNTGELFF. The CDR3 DNA sequence: TGCGTCAGCAGTTTGGGGCACAGGGACAAGAACACCGGGGAGCTGTTTTTT.

The chain recombines TRBV28 with TRBJ2-3; D gene uncertain. This CDR3 is built from 13 residues. With 3 bases removed from V and 12 bases from J, the gap between germline ends came to 16 bases. Germline V gene lookup returns CDR1 MDHEN and CDR2 SYDVKM. The CDR3 region has the DNA TGTGCCAGCAGTTTTAACAGTGCTGATAAACAGTATTTT. This translates into CASSFNSADKQYF.